These T cell receptor beta chains were read from a single sample in a study of T cell responses to AZD1222 COVID-19 vaccine. Profiling relied on immunoSEQ multiplex PCR, and the TCRdb table lists in-frame clones only, not all of them. The sample includes 90,000 to 120,000 clones, roughly 89% of them seen just once. The sequencing here drew on peripheral blood, taken on day 0 of AZD1222 vaccination. The receptors stem from an adult in good health. Both conserved end residues are part of each CDR3. Fields, in order: J gene, V gene, clone size, CDR3 protein. Clone size appears in some rows only: once, few, many, or a class for an expanded clone.

TRBJ1-2 | TRBV29-1 | - | CSVYLDGFYGYTF
TRBJ1-1 | TRBV29-1 | - | CSVEGQGDTEAFF
TRBJ2-5 | TRBV9 | - | CASSAGSRNQETQYF
TRBJ1-4 | TRBV27 | - | CASSRSQGYEKLFF
TRBJ2-3 | TRBV12-3/TRBV12-4 | - | CASIRQYTDTQYF
TRBJ2-5 | TRBV28 | - | CASSFLGGSAETQYF
TRBJ2-7 | TRBV12-3/TRBV12-4 | - | CASSLGRYEQYF
TRBJ1-6 | TRBV30 | - | CAWSVLGRDNSPLHF
TRBJ1-2 | TRBV5-1 | - | CASSLARGSNYGYTF
TRBJ1-1 | TRBV19 | - | CASSAAPGEAEAFF
TRBJ2-1 | TRBV9 | - | CASSVASGRAYNEQFF
TRBJ1-1 | TRBV13 | - | CASRTQGFLNTEAFF
TRBJ2-7 | TRBV28 | - | CASSLYGTGVEQYF
TRBJ1-5 | TRBV2 | few | CASSGTQSNQPQHF
TRBJ1-5 | TRBV18 | - | CASSPTSSYSNQPQHF
TRBJ2-7 | TRBV30 | - | CAWSSQGYEQYF
TRBJ2-7 | TRBV27 | - | CASSSLGGPLSYEQYF
TRBJ1-3 | TRBV2 | many | CASSLGQGAPGNTIYF
TRBJ2-5 | TRBV18 | - | CASSLSGSETQYF
TRBJ2-7 | TRBV7-8 | - | CASSPPPGQTYEQYF
TRBJ1-5 | TRBV29-1 | - | CSVGESNQPQHF
TRBJ2-1 | TRBV5-1 | - | CASSSTESSYNEQFF
TRBJ1-1 | TRBV5-1 | once | CASSFREDTEAFF
TRBJ1-1 | TRBV21-1 | - | CASSNGTGNTEAFF
TRBJ1-2 | TRBV28 | - | CASGDRGYGYTF
TRBJ1-4 | TRBV5-6 | - | CASSFLTKDEKLFF
TRBJ1-6 | TRBV2 | - | CAMATGIYSPLHF
TRBJ1-3 | TRBV7-2 | - | CASSLRKGVRSGNTIYF
TRBJ2-7 | TRBV19 | - | CASSTRFGYEQYF
TRBJ2-7 | TRBV18 | - | CASSSDRASYEQYF
TRBJ2-2 | TRBV5-5 | - | CASSLYRDSSGELFF
TRBJ2-3 | TRBV2 | - | CASKGTSLTDTQYF
TRBJ2-1 | TRBV19 | - | CASMGTGSRNEQFF
TRBJ1-2 | TRBV6-1 | - | CASSEARQLGFYGYTF
TRBJ2-5 | TRBV5-1 | - | CASSHPGTGSETQYF
TRBJ2-7 | TRBV29-1 | - | CSVAGTFYEQYF
TRBJ2-2 | TRBV12-2 | - | CASRPHWTAYNTGELFF
TRBJ1-3 | TRBV4-2 | - | CASSQDLRKRSGNTIYF
TRBJ1-2 | TRBV30 | - | CAGETGVSGGYTF
TRBJ1-6 | TRBV24-1 | - | CATSRREPGSPLHF
TRBJ2-2 | TRBV6-5 | - | CASSYPGDNTGELFF
TRBJ2-1 | TRBV5-1 | - | CASSPASSYNEQFF
TRBJ1-1 | TRBV11-3 | - | CASSVGGRILNTEAFF
TRBJ1-1 | TRBV6-2/TRBV6-3 | - | CASSQDRLNTEAFF
TRBJ1-2 | TRBV2 | - | CASSDLGQGVYGYTF
TRBJ2-5 | TRBV6-5 | - | CAAKGGRLTETQYF
TRBJ1-1 | TRBV30 | - | CAWRVEGAEAFF
TRBJ2-6 | TRBV11-2 | - | CASSLDWGGFGANVLTF
TRBJ1-3 | TRBV10-3 | once | CAISGGTELDAGNTIYF